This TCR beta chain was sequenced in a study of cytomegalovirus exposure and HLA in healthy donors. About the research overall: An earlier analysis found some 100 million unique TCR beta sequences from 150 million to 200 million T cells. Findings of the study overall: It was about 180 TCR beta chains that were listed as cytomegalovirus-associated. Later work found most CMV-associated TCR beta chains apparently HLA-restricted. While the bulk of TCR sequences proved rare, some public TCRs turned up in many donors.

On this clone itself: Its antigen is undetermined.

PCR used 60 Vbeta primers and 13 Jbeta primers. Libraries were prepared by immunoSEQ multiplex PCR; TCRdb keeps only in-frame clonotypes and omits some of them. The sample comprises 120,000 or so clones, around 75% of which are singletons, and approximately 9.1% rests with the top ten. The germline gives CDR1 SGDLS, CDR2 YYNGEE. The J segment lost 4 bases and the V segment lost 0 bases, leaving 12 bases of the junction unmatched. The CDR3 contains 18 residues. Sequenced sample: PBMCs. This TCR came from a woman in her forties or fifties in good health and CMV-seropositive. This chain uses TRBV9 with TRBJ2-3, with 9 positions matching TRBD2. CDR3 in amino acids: CASSVVGSGGPRADTQYF. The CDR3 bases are TGTGCCAGCAGCGTAGTTGGTAGCGGGGGACCCAGGGCAGATACGCAGTATTTT.